These T cell receptor beta chains were read from a single sample in a study of cytomegalovirus exposure and HLA in healthy donors. The repertoire was sequenced with immunoSEQ multiplex PCR; TCRdb's copy has only in-frame clones and lacks some. The sample yields roughly 160,000 clones, approximately 88% seen once. Sequenced: PBMCs. These receptors originate from a boy between 2 and 15 years old in good health and CMV-seronegative. CDR3s include the opening cysteine and the closing phenylalanine or tryptophan. Fields, in order: J gene, V gene, clone size, D gene, CDR3 protein, CDR3 DNA. The D gene is left open where the match is weak. Not every row has a clone size; where given, it reads once, few, many or a size class.

j_gene: TRBJ2-1; v_gene: TRBV5-1; abundance: .; d_gene: .; CDR3aa: CASSSDSRYNEQFF; CDR3nt: TGCGCCAGCAGCTCGGACAGTAGGTACAATGAGCAGTTCTTC
j_gene: TRBJ2-4; v_gene: TRBV5-6; abundance: .; d_gene: .; CDR3aa: CASSLDWGEAAGAKNIQYF; CDR3nt: TGTGCCAGCAGCTTGGACTGGGGCGAGGCCGCCGGGGCCAAAAACATTCAGTACTTC
j_gene: TRBJ1-1; v_gene: TRBV23-1; abundance: .; d_gene: .; CDR3aa: CASSQPDRQTNTEAFF; CDR3nt: TGCGCCAGCAGCCAGCCCGACCGACAGACCAACACTGAAGCTTTCTTT
j_gene: TRBJ2-7; v_gene: TRBV30; abundance: .; d_gene: TRBD2; CDR3aa: CAWHPSGSGYEQYF; CDR3nt: TGTGCCTGGCACCCTAGCGGGAGTGGGTACGAGCAGTACTTC
j_gene: TRBJ2-1; v_gene: TRBV30; abundance: few; d_gene: TRBD2; CDR3aa: CAWGGASGANSASSSYNEQFF; CDR3nt: TGTGCCTGGGGTGGGGCTAGCGGGGCCAATAGCGCGTCTAGCTCCTACAATGAGCAGTTCTTC
j_gene: TRBJ2-2; v_gene: TRBV5-6; abundance: few; d_gene: TRBD2; CDR3aa: CASSLAPGLVPSGELFF; CDR3nt: TGTGCCAGCAGCTTGGCCCCGGGACTAGTGCCGTCCGGGGAGCTGTTTTTT
j_gene: TRBJ1-1; v_gene: TRBV30; abundance: few; d_gene: .; CDR3aa: CAWSVFESEAFF; CDR3nt: TGTGCCTGGAGTGTTTTCGAGTCTGAAGCTTTCTTT
j_gene: TRBJ2-2; v_gene: TRBV5-1; abundance: .; d_gene: .; CDR3aa: CASSILTGFGELFF; CDR3nt: TGCGCCAGCAGCATACTTACAGGGTTCGGGGAGCTGTTTTTT
j_gene: TRBJ2-2; v_gene: TRBV19; abundance: .; d_gene: .; CDR3aa: CASVSHRITNTGELFF; CDR3nt: TGTGCCTCCGTGTCTCACAGAATAACGAACACCGGGGAGCTGTTTTTT
j_gene: TRBJ1-5; v_gene: TRBV19; abundance: .; d_gene: .; CDR3aa: CASQSTRSNQPQHF; CDR3nt: TGTGCCAGCCAATCTACCCGGAGCAATCAGCCCCAGCATTTT
j_gene: TRBJ2-4; v_gene: TRBV28; abundance: .; d_gene: .; CDR3aa: CASSSLRVRVKNIQYF; CDR3nt: TGTGCCAGCAGTTCCCTCAGGGTTAGAGTAAAAAACATTCAGTACTTC
j_gene: TRBJ1-5; v_gene: TRBV10-3; abundance: .; d_gene: .; CDR3aa: CAISVPTVNSNQPQHF; CDR3nt: TGTGCCATCAGTGTCCCGACAGTAAATAGCAATCAGCCCCAGCATTTT
j_gene: TRBJ1-5; v_gene: TRBV19; abundance: .; d_gene: .; CDR3aa: CASSIDRGGNQPQHF; CDR3nt: TGTGCCAGTAGTATAGACCGAGGGGGAAATCAGCCCCAGCATTTT
j_gene: TRBJ2-3; v_gene: TRBV7-8; abundance: .; d_gene: TRBD2; CDR3aa: CASSPGLAGGTDTQYF; CDR3nt: TGTGCCAGCAGCCCGGGACTAGCGGGGGGCACAGATACGCAGTATTTT
j_gene: TRBJ2-3; v_gene: TRBV4-1; abundance: .; d_gene: .; CDR3aa: CASSQEQPGLWGTQYF; CDR3nt: TGCGCCAGCAGCCAAGAACAACCCGGACTTTGGGGTACGCAGTATTTT
j_gene: TRBJ1-1; v_gene: TRBV19; abundance: few; d_gene: .; CDR3aa: CASSGYTEAFF; CDR3nt: TGTGCCAGTAGTGGCTACACTGAAGCTTTCTTT
j_gene: TRBJ1-3; v_gene: TRBV30; abundance: .; d_gene: TRBD1; CDR3aa: CAWSSQGGNTIYF; CDR3nt: TGTGCCTGGAGTTCACAGGGGGGTAACACCATATATTTT
j_gene: TRBJ1-6; v_gene: TRBV7-9; abundance: .; d_gene: .; CDR3aa: CASSRSGSSYNSPLHF; CDR3nt: TGTGCCAGCAGCCGTAGCGGGAGCTCCTATAATTCACCCCTCCACTTT
j_gene: TRBJ2-5; v_gene: TRBV25-1; abundance: few; d_gene: .; CDR3aa: CASPWGRVETQYF; CDR3nt: TGTGCCAGCCCATGGGGGCGAGTAGAGACCCAGTACTTC
j_gene: TRBJ1-6; v_gene: TRBV5-4; abundance: .; d_gene: .; CDR3aa: CASSPQGSGSPLHF; CDR3nt: TGTGCCAGCAGCCCACAGGGATCGGGTTCACCCCTCCACTTT
j_gene: TRBJ2-7; v_gene: TRBV9; abundance: .; d_gene: TRBD1; CDR3aa: CASSRTGGYEQYF; CDR3nt: TGTGCCAGCAGCCGGACAGGGGGCTACGAGCAGTACTTC
j_gene: TRBJ1-1; v_gene: TRBV5-4; abundance: .; d_gene: .; CDR3aa: CASSLAGIGGEAFF; CDR3nt: TGTGCCAGCAGCTTGGCGGGGATAGGGGGTGAAGCTTTCTTT
j_gene: TRBJ1-5; v_gene: TRBV21-1; abundance: few; d_gene: .; CDR3aa: CASILENQGSGNQPQHF; CDR3nt: TGTGCCAGCATCTTGGAGAATCAGGGGTCAGGGAATCAGCCCCAGCATTTT
j_gene: TRBJ1-5; v_gene: TRBV12-5; abundance: once; d_gene: .; CDR3aa: CASRGGEMDNQPQHF; CDR3nt: TGTGCTAGTAGGGGAGGGGAAATGGACAATCAGCCCCAGCATTTT
j_gene: TRBJ2-7; v_gene: TRBV18; abundance: .; d_gene: TRBD2; CDR3aa: CASSPPNSGNYEQYF; CDR3nt: TGTGCCAGCTCACCACCTAATAGCGGGAACTACGAGCAGTACTTC
j_gene: TRBJ2-3; v_gene: TRBV11-2; abundance: .; d_gene: .; CDR3aa: CASSHSTLAITDTQYF; CDR3nt: TGTGCCAGCAGTCACTCTACGCTAGCGATCACAGATACGCAGTATTTT
j_gene: TRBJ1-1; v_gene: TRBV6-5; abundance: .; d_gene: .; CDR3aa: CASSWGTLNTEAFF; CDR3nt: TGTGCCAGCAGTTGGGGGACACTGAACACTGAAGCTTTCTTT
j_gene: TRBJ1-2; v_gene: TRBV10-3; abundance: .; d_gene: .; CDR3aa: CAISESTNDRRRIF; CDR3nt: TGTGCCATCAGTGAGTCGACTAATGACAGGCGGCGGATCTTC
j_gene: TRBJ1-1; v_gene: TRBV6-1; abundance: .; d_gene: TRBD1; CDR3aa: CASRYRGRTEAFF; CDR3nt: TGTGCCAGCAGATACAGGGGGCGCACTGAAGCTTTCTTT
j_gene: TRBJ2-7; v_gene: TRBV18; abundance: .; d_gene: TRBD1; CDR3aa: CASGQGTHEQYF; CDR3nt: TGTGCCAGCGGACAGGGCACACACGAGCAGTACTTC
j_gene: TRBJ1-6; v_gene: TRBV5-6; abundance: few; d_gene: TRBD1; CDR3aa: CASSRRDRWNSPLHF; CDR3nt: TGTGCCAGCAGCCGTCGGGACAGGTGGAATTCACCCCTCCACTTT
j_gene: TRBJ2-7; v_gene: TRBV29-1; abundance: .; d_gene: TRBD1; CDR3aa: CSAETGGHEQYF; CDR3nt: TGCAGCGCCGAGACAGGGGGTCACGAGCAGTACTTC
j_gene: TRBJ2-3; v_gene: TRBV11-2; abundance: .; d_gene: TRBD2; CDR3aa: CASSLGGLAGGMTDTQYF; CDR3nt: TGTGCCAGCAGCTTAGGGGGACTAGCGGGAGGTATGACAGATACGCAGTATTTT
j_gene: TRBJ1-4; v_gene: TRBV27; abundance: .; d_gene: TRBD1; CDR3aa: CASSLLGQSNEKLFF; CDR3nt: TGTGCCAGCAGTTTATTGGGACAGTCAAATGAAAAACTGTTTTTT
j_gene: TRBJ2-3; v_gene: TRBV4-3; abundance: .; d_gene: TRBD1; CDR3aa: CASSQDGNRGTDTQYF; CDR3nt: TGCGCCAGCAGCCAAGATGGGAACAGGGGAACAGATACGCAGTATTTT
j_gene: TRBJ1-1; v_gene: TRBV5-6; abundance: .; d_gene: TRBD1; CDR3aa: CASSPGGGNLPTEAFF; CDR3nt: TGTGCCAGCAGCCCGGGAGGGGGCAATCTCCCCACTGAAGCTTTCTTT
j_gene: TRBJ2-7; v_gene: TRBV30; abundance: once; d_gene: TRBD2; CDR3aa: CACLPSGASYEQYF; CDR3nt: TGTGCCTGCCTACCCAGCGGGGCCTCCTACGAGCAGTACTTC
j_gene: TRBJ2-5; v_gene: TRBV13; abundance: .; d_gene: .; CDR3aa: CASSPSSGREETQYF; CDR3nt: TGTGCCAGCAGCCCCAGTAGTGGGCGAGAAGAGACCCAGTACTTC
j_gene: TRBJ2-3; v_gene: TRBV6-1; abundance: .; d_gene: .; CDR3aa: CATSEGALRLDTQYF; CDR3nt: TGTGCCACCAGTGAGGGCGCCCTCCGGCTGGATACGCAGTATTTT
j_gene: TRBJ1-4; v_gene: TRBV19; abundance: .; d_gene: TRBD1; CDR3aa: CASSIATGQFVKLFF; CDR3nt: TGTGCCAGTAGTATAGCTACGGGACAGTTTGTGAAACTGTTTTTT
j_gene: TRBJ1-1; v_gene: TRBV11-2; abundance: .; d_gene: TRBD1; CDR3aa: CASSPARTGRTEAFF; CDR3nt: TGTGCCAGCAGCCCAGCACGGACAGGGAGGACTGAAGCTTTCTTT
j_gene: TRBJ2-1; v_gene: TRBV10-2; abundance: .; d_gene: TRBD2; CDR3aa: CASTSLTSGQNEQFF; CDR3nt: TGCGCCAGCACTTCCCTGACTAGCGGGCAAAATGAGCAGTTCTTC
j_gene: TRBJ2-1; v_gene: TRBV5-4; abundance: .; d_gene: TRBD2; CDR3aa: CASSANSGRYIQNEQFF; CDR3nt: TGTGCCAGCAGCGCAAATAGCGGGAGGTATATTCAGAATGAGCAGTTCTTC
j_gene: TRBJ2-5; v_gene: TRBV29-1; abundance: few; d_gene: .; CDR3aa: CSVEAGYETQYF; CDR3nt: TGCAGCGTTGAAGCGGGGTACGAGACCCAGTACTTC
j_gene: TRBJ2-1; v_gene: TRBV4-3; abundance: few; d_gene: TRBD2; CDR3aa: CASSQASELANEQFF; CDR3nt: TGCGCCAGCAGCCAAGCTAGCGAACTAGCGAATGAGCAGTTCTTC
j_gene: TRBJ2-7; v_gene: TRBV20-1; abundance: .; d_gene: .; CDR3aa: CSATSPYEQYF; CDR3nt: TGCAGTGCTACATCCCCCTACGAGCAGTACTTC